Listed here are 25 T cell receptor beta chains from one sample, sequenced in a study of T-cell reconstitution after alpha-beta-depleted transplantation in children. Researchers prepared the TCRbeta library using unique molecular identifiers, the study reports. TCRdb re-called the PCR reads with MiXCR, one entry per CDR3 protein. The sample comprises 500,000 or so distinct CDR3 sequences, about an eighth of which are singletons, and about 14% rests with the top ten. Sequenced material: PBMCs, mostly from graft donor cells, taken 180 days after TCRalphabeta/CD19-depleted stem cell transplant. Receptors originate from a female patient aged 2-9 years who had a stem cell transplant for aplastic anemia, so the T cells may come from the graft donor.

A note on this clonotype: A read error may account for a junction end that differs from germline. V gene TRBV12-3 or TRBV12-4 combines with J gene TRBJ1-2; no clear D gene. The CDR3 is made up of 13 amino acids. In nucleotides, the CDR3 is TGTGCCGGCAGTACCGCCTCGGACTATGGCTACACCTTC. Protein product: CAGSTASDYGYTF.

Worth noting for this clonotype: This sequence may be a read error, since a much larger clone differs from it by one base. The chain recombines TRBV11-1 with TRBJ1-1; D is unresolved. Germline loops: CDR1 SGHAT, CDR2 FQDESV (reference sequence). The CDR3 runs to 13 residues. The V end lost 0 bases, the J end lost 2 bases, and 4 bases lay between the germline ends. The CDR3 here is CASSLAINTEAFF. CDR3 in DNA: TGTGCCAGCAGCTTAGCGATCAACACTGAAGCTTTCTTT.

This clonotype was seen at least ten times. CDR3 region: CASSKSPVSGDQETQYF. For the CDR3, the DNA is TGCGCCAGCAGCAAAAGTCCGGTTAGCGGAGATCAAGAGACCCAGTACTTC. The chain carries TRBV4-3 and TRBJ2-5, with a tentative D call TRBD2 (6 bases). Germline CDR1 LGHNA, CDR2 YSLEER. Trimming removed 5 bases at V and 2 bases at J, with 21 bases between. The CDR3 runs 17 residues.

By share, this clonotype ranks as medium-sized. The chain joins TRBV5-1 to TRBJ2-5; unclear D gene. Germline V CDR1 and CDR2: SGHRS, YFSETQ. The CDR3 sequence is 14 residues long. Trimming took off 1 base at V and 0 bases at J, with 7 bases between the two ends. The CDR3 is CASSLSPDQETQYF. CDR3 coding DNA: TGCGCCAGCAGCTTGTCTCCGGACCAAGAGACCCAGTACTTC.

V is TRBV10-2 and J is TRBJ2-7; the match to TRBD2 covers 13 bases. Germline values: CDR1 WSHSY, CDR2 SAAADI. There are 15 residues in the CDR3. V lost 6 bases, J lost 5 bases, and 7 bases stayed unmatched. Written as DNA, the CDR3 is TGCGCCAGCAGGGGACTAGCGGGAAACGGCAACGAGCAGTACGTC. Translating it yields CASRGLAGNGNEQYV.

Remarks on this clonotype: Relative to the germline gene, one junction end is altered; a read error may explain this. The V call is TRBV5-6, the J call TRBJ1-3; D remains unclear. CDR3 size: 15 residues. Germline V lookup: CDR1 SGHDT, CDR2 YYEEEE. CDR3 loop: CASSLAWTSGSTIYF. CDR3 coding DNA: TGTGCCAGCAGCTTGGCTTGGACGTCTGGAAGCACCATATATTTT.

This clonotype was found a few times. The CDR3 sequence: CASRAGGFYNEQFF. In DNA, the CDR3 is TGTGCCAGCAGGGCCGGAGGATTCTACAATGAGCAGTTCTTC. V gene TRBV7-9 combines with J gene TRBJ2-1; D might be TRBD2 (5 bases). The germline V gene has CDR1 SEHNR and CDR2 FQNEAQ (reference sequence). The CDR3 extends over 14 amino acids. V lost 6 bases and J 3 bases, leaving 12 bases between the germline ends.

J is TRBJ2-1 and V is TRBV29-1, with 13 nucleotides matching TRBD2. The ends lost 3 bases at V and 3 bases at J; junction bases unmatched: 5. The CDR3 covers 16 residues. Germline V gene data show CDR1 as SQVTM and CDR2 as ANQGSEA. The CDR3 coding sequence is TGCAGCGTTGACCCGGGACTAGCGGGACGCTACAATGAGCAGTTCTTC. It is translated as CSVDPGLAGRYNEQFF.

This clonotype was recorded a few times. The CDR3 DNA follows: TGTGCCAGCAGTACACCGACAGCATATAGCAATCAGCCCCAGCATTTT. This translates into CASSTPTAYSNQPQHF. The chain recombines TRBV6-2 or TRBV6-3 with TRBJ1-5, with D perhaps matching TRBD1 (5 bases). V lost 5 bases and J lost 0, with 14 bases in between. This CDR3 comprises 16 residues. Germline CDR1 and CDR2: MNHEY and SVGEGT.

This clonotype turned up a few times. In DNA form, the CDR3 reads TGTGCCAGCAGCTTAGGGACAGGGGGTTTGGGCACTGAAGCTTTCTTT. This codes for CASSLGTGGLGTEAFF. The chain has TRBV7-6 and TRBJ1-1; TRBD1 aligns across 10 bases. Looked up from germline, CDR1 is SGHVS and CDR2 is FNYEAQ. The junction had 6 bases not matched to a gene; V was cut back by 1 base and J by 4 bases. This CDR3 is built from 16 residues.

This clonotype was recorded a few times. The chain employs TRBV29-1 and TRBJ2-7; 9 bases are a match to TRBD1. V gave up 5 bases and J gave up 6 bases; unmatched junction bases: 2. Looked up from germline, CDR1 is SQVTM and CDR2 is ANQGSEA. This CDR3 has 11 amino acids. The CDR3 region is CSVRTGVEQYF. The CDR3 nucleotides are TGCAGCGTTCGGACAGGGGTCGAGCAGTACTTC.

This clonotype was observed at least ten times. This rearrangement joins TRBV4-3 to TRBJ1-6, with D possibly matching TRBD1 (5 bases). Trimming took 3 bases from V and 6 from J, leaving 12 bases between them. The V gene's germline CDR1 is LGHNA and CDR2 YSLEER. This CDR3 spans 15 amino acids. The CDR3 spells CASSHQTETNSPLHF. For the CDR3, the DNA is TGCGCCAGCAGCCACCAGACAGAGACTAATTCACCCCTCCACTTT.

Only a few counts were recorded for this clonotype. The chain carries TRBV12-3 or TRBV12-4 and TRBJ2-7; 8 bases fit TRBD1. V lost 3 bases and J lost 6; bases outside the gene matches: 10. The CDR3 is made up of 15 amino acids. CDR3 sequence reads: CASSLGQGAGREQYV. The DNA for the CDR3 is TGTGCCAGCAGTTTGGGTCAGGGGGCCGGTCGCGAGCAGTACGTC.

CDR3 loop: CATGQGGSYNEQFF. The CDR3, as DNA: TGTGCCACAGGGCAGGGGGGTTCCTACAATGAGCAGTTCTTC. This chain connects TRBV6-1 to TRBJ2-1; D is perhaps TRBD1 (7 bases). The length of the CDR3 is 14 residues. Germline CDR1 and CDR2: MNHNS and SASEGT. V dropped 10 bases and J dropped 1 base, with 14 bases sitting between them.

This clonotype appeared a few times. At one of its ends the junction is not consistent with the germline gene, which may arise from a read error. The chain links TRBV7-2 to TRBJ2-3, with a possible D match to TRBD2 (5 bases). Germline-derived CDR1 and CDR2 are SGHTA and FQGNSA. The CDR3 totals 17 residues. DNA of the CDR3: TGTGCCAGCAGCCCGGCGGCGGGTACCCCGAGCACGGATACGCAGTATTTT. Translation gives CASSPAAGTPSTDTQYF.

The CDR3 DNA reads TGTGCCAGCACCACGACAGGACGGCGACTCTATGGCTACACCTTC. Translation: CASTTTGRRLYGYTF. This sequence joins TRBV28 and TRBJ1-2; possibly TRBD1 for D (6 bases). V gave up 7 bases and J gave up 4 bases, with 19 bases separating them. The germline gives CDR1 MDHEN, CDR2 SYDVKM. The CDR3 consists of 15 residues.

Many counts were recorded for this clonotype. This chain uses TRBV27 with TRBJ2-3; a possible D gene is TRBD2 (6 bases). The CDR3 extends over 15 amino acids. Germline V gene lookup returns CDR1 MNHEY and CDR2 SMNVEV (reference sequence). Trimming removed 3 bases at V and 0 bases at J, with 10 bases between. The CDR3 reads CASSFGLASTDTQYF. The CDR3 DNA reads as TGTGCCAGCAGTTTCGGGCTAGCGAGCACAGATACGCAGTATTTT.

This clonotype was counted at least ten times. The chain recombines TRBV4-1 with TRBJ2-7; D remains unclear. The CDR3 extends over 16 amino acids. The V gene's germline CDR1 is MGHRA and CDR2 YSYEKL. V was cut by 0 bases and J by 0 bases, with 12 bases left in between. The CDR3 sequence is CASSQEGAHSSYEQYF. Here the CDR3 DNA reads TGCGCCAGCAGCCAAGAAGGTGCCCACAGCTCCTACGAGCAGTACTTC.

This clonotype was detected ten times or more. The chain has TRBV7-2 and TRBJ1-5, with D unclear. CDR1 and CDR2 (germline): SGHTA, FQGNSA. The length of the CDR3 is 14 residues. V was clipped by 4 bases and J by 0 bases, with 7 bases between them. The CDR3 sequence: CASSSAYSNQPQHF. The CDR3 coding sequence is TGTGCCAGCAGCTCAGCTTATAGCAATCAGCCCCAGCATTTT.

This clonotype was seen at least ten times. This sequence joins TRBV7-2 and TRBJ1-2; TRBD1 is a possible D gene (5 bases). The CDR3 extends over 11 amino acids. The ends were cut back, 9 bases at V and 4 bases at J, with 9 bases in the middle. Germline values: CDR1 SGHTA, CDR2 FQGNSA. The CDR3 DNA follows: TGTGCCAGTTCAGGGAGCTATGGCTACACCTTC. Translated: CASSGSYGYTF.

This clonotype was counted ten times or more. The V and J genes are TRBV5-6 and TRBJ2-7; D is unclear. Trimming pared 0 bases from V and 7 bases from J, leaving 8 bases between. The CDR3 is 12 residues long. Looked up from germline, CDR1 is SGHDT and CDR2 is YYEEEE. As DNA, the CDR3 is TGTGCCAGCAGCTTGGGGCCGAGGGAGCAGTACGTC. Amino acids: CASSLGPREQYV.

The chain joins TRBV5-1 to TRBJ2-2; 8 nucleotides line up with TRBD2. CDR1 is SGHRS, CDR2 YFSETQ, per germline. V dropped 0 bases and J dropped 6; count of bases not matched to a gene: 10. The CDR3 is made up of 17 amino acids. The CDR3 nucleotides read TGCGCCAGCAGCTTGGAGACCGGGAGGGCCGGCGCCGGGGAGCTGTTTTTT. It is translated as CASSLETGRAGAGELFF.

Details on this clonotype: A much bigger clone sits one base away, suggesting this may be a read error. The CDR3: CASSSGAGNYVQYF. In DNA form, the CDR3 reads TGTGCCAGCAGCTCGGGAGCAGGGAACTACGTGCAGTACTTC. The chain couples TRBV21-1 to TRBJ2-7; TRBD1 is the table's D call, not checked against the DNA. TRBV21-1 is a listed pseudogene. The CDR3 loop spans 14 amino acids.

This chain uses TRBV6-2 or TRBV6-3 with TRBJ2-1, with a tentative D call TRBD2 (6 bases). Trimming removed 10 bases at V and 4 bases at J, with 8 bases between. Looked up from germline, CDR1 is MNHEY and CDR2 is SVGEGT. There are 11 residues in the CDR3. CDR3 amino acids: CATGEYNEQFF. The CDR3 bases are TGTGCCACGGGGGAGTACAATGAGCAGTTCTTC.

The gene calls are TRBV12-3 or TRBV12-4 and TRBJ2-3, with TRBD2 as a possible D gene (5 bases). V shed 2 bases and J shed 2 bases, with 11 bases lying between them. The CDR3 spans 15 residues. CDR3: CASSLRGQATDTQYF. The DNA of the CDR3 is TGTGCCAGCAGTTTAAGAGGGCAAGCCACAGATACGCAGTATTTT.